The sample holds many counts of the clone carrying this T cell receptor (beta chain). The antigen remains undetermined. The sample belongs to a study of T cells after yellow fever vaccination. Study background: SMART-Seq v4 Ultra Low Input handled preparation of low-cell-number fractions. The study, taken as a whole, reports: Clones from primary vaccination mostly reappeared after the booster (less than 98% CD4, approximately 91% CD8).

CDR3 size: 12 residues. The ends were cut back, 5 bases at V and 6 bases at J, with 10 bases in the middle. Germline CDR1 reads SGHRS; CDR2 reads YFSETQ. UMIs were added to TCR cDNA along with a universal primer site when it was made by 5'RACE template switching. MiXCR, run by TCRdb on the 5' RACE reads, gives a single entry per CDR3 protein. The data contain about 320,000 distinct CDR3 sequences, over 3.5% of them singletons. The sequence came from a man aged 18 to 29 who received the YFV17D yellow fever vaccine. This rearrangement joins TRBV5-1 to TRBJ2-3; D not certain. The input for sequencing was PBMCs, taken 15 days after the yellow fever booster vaccination. CDR3 residues: CASSPVRDTQYF. The DNA for the CDR3 is TGCGCCAGCAGTCCGGTTAGGGATACGCAGTATTTT.